Listed below are T cell receptor beta chains from one sample, sequenced in a study of blood T cells in healthy people across ages. TCRdb recomputed calls from the 5' RACE reads with MiXCR, one row per CDR3 protein. This table has fewer than 2 million distinct CDR3 sequences, roughly two fifths appearing once. Specimen: blood. All receptors come from a human donor in good health. CDR3s include the opening cysteine and the closing phenylalanine or tryptophan. Some rows mark clone size as missing; the rest say once, few, many or name a class of expanded clone.

j_call: TRBJ2-1; v_call: TRBV20-1; clone_size: .; cdr3_aa: CSARDRIAGGYNEQFF
j_call: .; v_call: TRBV9; clone_size: .; cdr3_aa: CASSERIRETQYF
j_call: TRBJ2-1; v_call: TRBV6-6; clone_size: .; cdr3_aa: CASSYPVTGAADEQFF
j_call: TRBJ2-1; v_call: TRBV11-2; clone_size: .; cdr3_aa: CASSLAGGATYNEQFF
j_call: TRBJ2-7; v_call: TRBV6-1; clone_size: few; cdr3_aa: CASREQGVDEQYF
j_call: TRBJ2-1; v_call: TRBV9; clone_size: .; cdr3_aa: CASSVVAGGQGEQFF
j_call: TRBJ2-7; v_call: TRBV4-2; clone_size: .; cdr3_aa: CASSQALLDSYEQYF
j_call: TRBJ2-1; v_call: TRBV4-3; clone_size: .; cdr3_aa: CASSAQVADNEQFF
j_call: TRBJ2-1; v_call: TRBV4-2; clone_size: .; cdr3_aa: CASSPPRTSGDYNEQFF
j_call: TRBJ2-7; v_call: TRBV27; clone_size: few; cdr3_aa: CASSPRDRGLYEQYF
j_call: TRBJ2-3; v_call: TRBV12-3/TRBV12-4; clone_size: few; cdr3_aa: CASSLATRTDTQYF
j_call: .; v_call: TRBV7-2; clone_size: .; cdr3_aa: CASSRTSGLQETQYF
j_call: TRBJ2-4; v_call: TRBV7-2; clone_size: .; cdr3_aa: CASSFTSGAKNIQYF
j_call: TRBJ1-4; v_call: TRBV2; clone_size: .; cdr3_aa: CAGKRWERNEKLFF
j_call: TRBJ2-7; v_call: TRBV10-3; clone_size: few; cdr3_aa: CAISESRGVLSYEQYF
j_call: TRBJ2-7; v_call: TRBV6-5; clone_size: .; cdr3_aa: CASSRSQDSYEQYF
j_call: TRBJ2-3; v_call: TRBV7-6; clone_size: .; cdr3_aa: CASSLGAMGTDTQYF
j_call: TRBJ2-1; v_call: TRBV11-2; clone_size: few; cdr3_aa: CAAGGSGDGYNEQFF
j_call: TRBJ1-2; v_call: TRBV12-3/TRBV12-4; clone_size: .; cdr3_aa: CASTITDYGYTF
j_call: TRBJ1-2; v_call: TRBV20-1; clone_size: .; cdr3_aa: CSASGDAYGHTF
j_call: TRBJ2-1; v_call: TRBV4-3; clone_size: .; cdr3_aa: CASSFDRDPYNEQFF
j_call: TRBJ1-1; v_call: TRBV20-1; clone_size: .; cdr3_aa: CSAVTPSTEAFF
j_call: TRBJ2-7; v_call: TRBV6-5; clone_size: many; cdr3_aa: CASSYLGGSYEQYF
j_call: TRBJ2-1; v_call: TRBV20-1; clone_size: .; cdr3_aa: CSARADETGDEQFF
j_call: TRBJ2-4; v_call: TRBV4-2; clone_size: few; cdr3_aa: CASSQGTGGKNIQYF
j_call: TRBJ2-1; v_call: TRBV10-3; clone_size: few; cdr3_aa: CAISESRGTGRAEQFF
j_call: TRBJ2-7; v_call: TRBV2; clone_size: few; cdr3_aa: CASSDLRMLSEQYF
j_call: TRBJ2-7; v_call: TRBV11-3; clone_size: few; cdr3_aa: CASSFDTGYEQYF
j_call: TRBJ2-1; v_call: TRBV7-3; clone_size: many; cdr3_aa: CASSPGQGNNEQFF
j_call: TRBJ2-7; v_call: TRBV4-1; clone_size: few; cdr3_aa: CASSQWAGATYEQYF
j_call: TRBJ2-1; v_call: TRBV5-1; clone_size: few; cdr3_aa: CASSLANNEWDEQFF
j_call: TRBJ2-7; v_call: TRBV6-6; clone_size: .; cdr3_aa: CASSNPGLDYEQYF
j_call: TRBJ1-2; v_call: TRBV5-4; clone_size: .; cdr3_aa: CASSWDRNPDGYTF
j_call: TRBJ2-7; v_call: TRBV5-1; clone_size: few; cdr3_aa: CASNRLAGANEQYF
j_call: TRBJ1-4; v_call: TRBV5-5; clone_size: .; cdr3_aa: CASSLHRNEKLFF
j_call: TRBJ2-7; v_call: TRBV5-1; clone_size: .; cdr3_aa: CASSLTLQGASYEQYF
j_call: TRBJ2-6; v_call: TRBV5-1; clone_size: many; cdr3_aa: CASSLSPGANVLTF
j_call: TRBJ1-2; v_call: TRBV12-3/TRBV12-4; clone_size: .; cdr3_aa: CASSPGGFDYGYTF
j_call: .; v_call: TRBV20-1; clone_size: .; cdr3_aa: CSASVFSLISYNEQYF
j_call: TRBJ2-3; v_call: TRBV6-5; clone_size: .; cdr3_aa: CANSLRLSSTDTQYF
j_call: TRBJ2-1; v_call: TRBV29-1; clone_size: .; cdr3_aa: CSVDVAGGRNKQFF
j_call: TRBJ1-1; v_call: TRBV6-5; clone_size: .; cdr3_aa: CASSYGGGVNTEAFF
j_call: TRBJ2-1; v_call: TRBV11-2; clone_size: .; cdr3_aa: CASSGQSSGGVGEQFF
j_call: TRBJ2-5; v_call: TRBV7-2; clone_size: .; cdr3_aa: CACSLGWGGQYF
j_call: TRBJ2-6; v_call: TRBV5-5; clone_size: .; cdr3_aa: CASSLGPGEANVLTF
j_call: TRBJ2-7; v_call: TRBV2; clone_size: once; cdr3_aa: CASSESANIYEQYF
j_call: TRBJ2-7; v_call: TRBV7-2; clone_size: many; cdr3_aa: CASSWDRSSYEQYF
j_call: TRBJ1-2; v_call: TRBV7-9; clone_size: .; cdr3_aa: CASSFGPQGTYGYTF